Below are 26 T cell receptor beta chains sequenced from a single sample in a study of cytomegalovirus exposure and HLA in healthy donors. The PCR made use of 60 Vbeta and 13 Jbeta primers. TCRdb's table, derived via immunoSEQ multiplex PCR, lists solely in-frame clones and lacks some. The sample holds around 150,000 clones; 82% are singletons and the top ten take about 10%. The sample taken for sequencing was PBMCs. These receptors originate from a man in his fifties in good health and CMV-seropositive.

This sequence joins TRBV19 and TRBJ1-4; D unresolved. CDR1 is LNHDA and CDR2 is SQIVND in the germline V gene (reference sequence). The CDR3 length is 15 residues. V dropped 5 bases and J dropped 5 bases, with 15 bases sitting between them. CDR3 amino acids: CASSSSGRSNEKLFF. CDR3 nucleotides: TGTGCCAGTAGTTCCTCGGGGAGATCAAATGAAAAACTGTTTTTT.

This sequence joins TRBV19 and TRBJ1-1, with D unresolved. The CDR3 loop spans 13 amino acids. CDR1 LNHDA and CDR2 SQIVND come from the germline V gene (reference sequence). V was trimmed by 6 bases and J by 1 base, leaving 9 bases between them. In nucleotides, the CDR3 is TGTGCCAGTAGCCAGACTTGGAACACTGAAGCTTTCTTT. The encoded protein is CASSQTWNTEAFF.

The rearrangement joins TRBV7-2 to TRBJ1-2; 8 positions agree with TRBD1. The V segment lost 5 bases and the J segment 4 bases; nucleotides outside the gene matches: 6. The V gene's germline CDR1 is SGHTA and CDR2 FQGNSA. The length of the CDR3 is 14 residues. CDR3 in DNA: TGTGCCAGCAGCCTGGACAGGGAGGTCTATGGCTACACCTTC. Residues: CASSLDREVYGYTF.

Turning to this clone: Germline is not matched at one junction end, which may reflect a read error. This chain connects TRBV7-7 to TRBJ2-5; 7 bases align to TRBD1. The J call may be in error: the DNA end matches TRBJ2-7 better. The CDR3 consists of 13 residues. Germline V gene sequence: CDR1 SSHAT, CDR2 FNYEAQ (reference sequence). The chain's CDR3 is CASSLEGAGEQYF. CDR3 DNA: TGTGCTAGCAGCTTAGAGGGGGCAGGCGAGCAGTACTTC.

The rearrangement joins TRBV7-2 to TRBJ1-2, with D unresolved. The CDR3 is 14 residues long. The germline gives CDR1 SGHTA, CDR2 FQGNSA. With 5 bases removed from V and 4 bases from J, the gap between germline ends came to 14 bases. CDR3 DNA sequence: TGTGCCAGCAGCCCCGTCCGTGAGGCCTATGGCTACACCTTC. Translating it yields CASSPVREAYGYTF.

The chain couples TRBV28 to TRBJ1-6; no reliable D call. Germline CDR1 MDHEN, CDR2 SYDVKM. The germline V and J ends were trimmed by 2 bases and 10 bases, with 3 bases remaining between them. This CDR3 is 11 amino acids long. CDR3 amino acids: CASSLQSPLHF. As DNA, the CDR3 is TGTGCCAGCAGTTTACAATCACCCCTCCACTTT.

The chain links TRBV19 to TRBJ2-7, with 12 bases identical to TRBD1. V shed 0 bases, J shed 4 bases, and the junction held 4 bases outside the gene matches. This CDR3 has 16 amino acids. Germline V lookup: CDR1 LNHDA, CDR2 SQIVND (reference sequence). The CDR3 sequence: CASSIDPGQGAYEQYF. The CDR3 coding sequence is TGTGCCAGTAGTATAGACCCGGGACAGGGGGCTTACGAGCAGTACTTC.

V usage is TRBV28 and J usage is TRBJ1-6; possibly TRBD1 for D (6 bases). The CDR3 is made up of 16 amino acids. V shed 1 base and J shed 6 bases, with 13 bases lying between them. CDR1 and CDR2 from the germline V gene are MDHEN and SYDVKM. The CDR3 DNA reads as TGTGCCAGCAGTTTATCAACAGGGTTCGGTAATTCACCCCTCCACTTT. This codes for CASSLSTGFGNSPLHF.

As regards this clone: The junction departs from the called germline gene at one end, perhaps through a read error. This chain uses TRBV7-7 with TRBJ2-2; 7 bases are shared with TRBD2. Germline lookup yields CDR1 SSHAT and CDR2 FNYEAQ (reference sequence). The CDR3 is 15 amino acids. In nucleotides, the CDR3 is TGTGCTAGCAGCGCCGGGACTATAATCACCGGGGAGCTGTTTTTT. Translating gives CASSAGTIITGELFF.

The J gene is TRBJ2-5, the V gene TRBV5-4; D is perhaps TRBD2 (6 bases). The CDR3 length is 14 residues. Germline V gene sequence: CDR1 SGHNT, CDR2 YYREEE (reference sequence). The V and J ends lost 3 bases and 0 bases respectively, with 9 bases between them. The CDR3 sequence is CASSSGRYQETQYF. CDR3 DNA sequence: TGTGCCAGCAGCTCCGGGAGATACCAAGAGACCCAGTACTTC.

The chain carries TRBV13 and TRBJ2-3, with 7 bases aligning to TRBD2. V lost 1 base to trimming and J lost 7 bases; unmatched junction nucleotides: 5. Germline V gene sequence: CDR1 PRHDT, CDR2 FYEKMQ (reference sequence). The CDR3 length is 14 residues. CDR3 amino acids: CASSLAGGRNTQYF. The CDR3 DNA follows: TGTGCCAGCAGCTTAGCGGGGGGTCGAAATACGCAGTATTTT.

V usage is TRBV18 and J usage is TRBJ1-2; possible D gene TRBD1, 5 bases. Germline CDR1 reads KGHSH; CDR2 reads LQKENI. This CDR3 comprises 15 residues. With 3 bases removed from V and 0 bases from J, the gap between germline ends came to 11 bases. The CDR3 spells CASSPQDSTNYGYTF. In DNA, the CDR3 is TGTGCCAGCTCACCCCAAGACAGTACTAACTATGGCTACACCTTC.

V and J are TRBV13 and TRBJ1-4; perhaps TRBD1 as D (6 bases). V lost 5 bases, J lost 7 bases, and 17 bases lay in between. CDR3 size: 15 residues. Germline V lookup: CDR1 PRHDT, CDR2 FYEKMQ (reference sequence). In DNA, the CDR3 is TGTGCCAGCAGCGTAACAGGGATTAGAAGTGAAAAACTGTTTTTT. Translated: CASSVTGIRSEKLFF.

The rearrangement uses TRBV11-2 and TRBJ2-7; D is perhaps TRBD2 (6 bases). Germline CDR1 is SGHAT and CDR2 is FQNNGV. The V and J ends lost 5 bases and 5 bases respectively, with 19 bases between them. This CDR3 region has 15 residues. The CDR3 here is CASSTLMGGVDEQYF. The CDR3 DNA reads as TGTGCCAGCAGCACCCTGATGGGCGGGGTCGACGAGCAGTACTTC.

V gene TRBV4-1 combines with J gene TRBJ2-1; TRBD1 agrees at 9 bases. This CDR3 is 16 amino acids long. CDR1 MGHRA and CDR2 YSYEKL come from the germline V gene. V was pared by 2 bases and J by 1 base, with 3 bases of the junction left unmatched. CDR3 sequence (DNA): TGCGCCAGCAGCCAACAACAGGGGGCATCCTACAATGAGCAGTTCTTC. Translating gives CASSQQQGASYNEQFF.

This clone was picked up a small number of times. One end of the junction fails to match germline, which may point to a read error. The chain joins TRBV6-6 to TRBJ2-7; weak D call: TRBD1 (6 bases). Germline lookup yields CDR1 MNHNY and CDR2 SVGAGI (reference sequence). There are 15 residues in the CDR3. CDR3 protein: CASSQGLQASSEQYF. The CDR3, as DNA: TGTGCCAGCAGTCAGGGGTTACAGGCGTCCTCCGAGCAGTACTTC.

This chain connects TRBV7-9 to TRBJ2-5; D remains ambiguous. The germline V gene has CDR1 SEHNR and CDR2 FQNEAQ (reference sequence). V was shortened by 5 bases and J by 1 base, with 2 bases between the two germline ends. The length of the CDR3 is 11 residues. This CDR3 reads CASSLQETQYF. In DNA, the CDR3 is TGTGCCAGCAGCCTCCAAGAGACCCAGTACTTC.

The chain links TRBV9 to TRBJ1-3; TRBD1 is a possible D gene (6 bases). Germline CDR1 SGDLS, CDR2 YYNGEE. The CDR3 spans 16 residues. Trimming shortened V by 4 bases and J by 0 bases, and 14 bases separated the two germline ends. The CDR3 nucleotides read TGTGCCAGCAGCCCTGGACAGTTGGCCTCTGGAAACACCATATATTTT. Amino acid sequence: CASSPGQLASGNTIYF.

There are a few counts of this clone. V gene TRBV5-4 combines with J gene TRBJ2-5; tentatively, D is TRBD1 or TRBD2 (6 bases each). Trimming removed 4 bases at V and 7 bases at J, with 14 bases between. The CDR3 contains 13 residues. CDR1 is SGHNT, CDR2 YYREEE, per germline (reference sequence). CDR3 residues: CASSLEGVGTQYF. The DNA of the CDR3 is TGTGCCAGCAGCCTGGAGGGGGTGGGGACCCAGTACTTC.

This clone occurred once. V is TRBV19 and J is TRBJ2-2; TRBD1 is a possible D gene (5 bases). V lost 5 bases to trimming and J lost 6 bases, with 13 bases between them. CDR3 length: 14 amino acids. In germline, CDR1 is LNHDA, CDR2 SQIVND (reference sequence). CDR3 sequence: CASSPVTGSGELFF. Written as DNA, the CDR3 is TGTGCCAGTAGTCCTGTAACAGGATCCGGGGAGCTGTTTTTT.

V usage is TRBV6-6 and J usage is TRBJ2-3; TRBD1 matches 7 bases. The length of the CDR3 is 15 residues. The J segment lost 0 bases and the V segment lost 5 bases, leaving 5 bases of the junction unmatched. Germline CDR1 MNHNY, CDR2 SVGAGI (reference sequence). The CDR3 DNA reads as TGTGCCAGCAGTGTCGGGACAGCCAGCACAGATACGCAGTATTTT. This sequence encodes CASSVGTASTDTQYF.

The gene calls are TRBV2 and TRBJ1-3; D gene unclear. CDR1 is SNHLY and CDR2 is FYNNEI in the germline V gene. The CDR3 has 14 residues. With 5 bases removed from V and 0 bases from J, the gap between germline ends came to 8 bases. CDR3 nucleotides: TGTGCCAGCAGTAACATCGTCTCTGGAAACACCATATATTTT. Translated, it gives CASSNIVSGNTIYF.

The chain links TRBV5-1 to TRBJ2-2, with 9 bases fitting TRBD2. This CDR3 is built from 17 residues. Germline V gene data show CDR1 as SGHRS and CDR2 as YFSETQ. V shed 0 bases and J 2 bases; nucleotides not matched to a gene: 5. The CDR3 nucleotides read TGCGCCAGCAGCTTGGAAGCGGGAGGATTCAACACCGGGGAGCTGTTTTTT. Protein product: CASSLEAGGFNTGELFF. Full variable domain (missing parts from reference TRBV5-1 and TRBJ2-2): KAGVTQTPRYLIKTRGQQVTLSCSPISGHRSVSWYQQTPGQGLQFLFEYFSETQRNKGNFPGRFSGRQFSNSRSEMNVSTLELGDSALYLCASSLEAGGFNTGELFFGEGSRLTVL.

The chain recombines TRBV19 with TRBJ2-1; 7 nucleotides agree with TRBD2. The CDR3 has 14 amino acids. V lost 8 bases, J lost 8 bases, and 12 bases stayed unmatched. CDR1 is LNHDA, CDR2 SQIVND, per germline (reference sequence). CDR3 sequence: CASAGVAPHHEQFF. In nucleotides, the CDR3 is TGTGCCAGTGCGGGGGTCGCCCCTCATCATGAGCAGTTCTTC.

This clone was detected a few times. This chain connects TRBV18 to TRBJ1-2; 9 bases fit TRBD1. The CDR3 runs 15 residues. The junction had 10 bases not matched to a gene; V was cut back by 5 bases and J by 6 bases. CDR1 KGHSH and CDR2 LQKENI come from the germline V gene. CDR3 sequence (DNA): TGTGCCAGCTCATCTACAGGGGGCGCTGGACATGGCTACACCTTC. Residues: CASSSTGGAGHGYTF.

The chain employs TRBV7-9 and TRBJ2-2; no clear D gene. The CDR3 loop spans 12 amino acids. The ends were cut back, 5 bases at V and 6 bases at J, with 7 bases in the middle. Germline V gives CDR1 SEHNR, CDR2 FQNEAQ (reference sequence). CDR3 DNA: TGTGCCAGCAGCCCCGTTTCCGGGGAGCTGTTTTTT. As protein: CASSPVSGELFF.